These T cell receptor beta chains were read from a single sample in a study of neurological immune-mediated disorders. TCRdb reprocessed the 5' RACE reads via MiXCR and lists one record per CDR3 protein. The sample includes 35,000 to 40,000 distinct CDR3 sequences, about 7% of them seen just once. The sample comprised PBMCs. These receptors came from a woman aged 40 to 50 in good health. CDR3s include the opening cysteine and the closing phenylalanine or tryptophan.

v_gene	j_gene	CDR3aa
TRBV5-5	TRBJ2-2	CASSGHPGELFF
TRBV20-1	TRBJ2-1	CSATLAGGFSSYNEQFF
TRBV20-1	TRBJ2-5	CSARDLGSGQETQYF
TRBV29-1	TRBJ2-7	CSVTGTGAGNEQYF
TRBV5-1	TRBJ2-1	CASSPNRVSHNEQFF
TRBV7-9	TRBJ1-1	CASSLEGTGVQGMNTEAFF
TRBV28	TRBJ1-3	CASSPHAQNTIYF
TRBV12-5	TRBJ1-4	CASGPNPGQGPEKLFF
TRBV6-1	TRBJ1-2	CASNRGGNYGYTF
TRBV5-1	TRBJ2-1	CASSLMGERGYNEQFF
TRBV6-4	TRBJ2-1	CASSQTSGSLYEQFF
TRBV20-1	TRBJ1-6	CSASPRGIYNSPLHF
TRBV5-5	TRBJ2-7	CASSLGGAKQAGQSYEQYF
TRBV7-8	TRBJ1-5	CASSSKQGASNQPQHF
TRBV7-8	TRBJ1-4	CASSRSHATNEKLFF
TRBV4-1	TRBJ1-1	CASSQDSWDSSEAFF
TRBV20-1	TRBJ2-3	CSAVSPGLRTDTQYF
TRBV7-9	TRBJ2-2	CASSGGQGNTGELFF
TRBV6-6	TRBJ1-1	CASSYGGQGEAFF
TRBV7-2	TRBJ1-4	CASSLVGGTTNEKLFF
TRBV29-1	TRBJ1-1	CSVPGHNTEAFF
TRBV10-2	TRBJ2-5	CASSSSGSPETQYF
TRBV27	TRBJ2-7	CASSSGPSRYEQYF
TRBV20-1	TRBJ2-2	CSARGELVRTGELFF
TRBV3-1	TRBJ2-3	CASSQSGREGTGTQYF
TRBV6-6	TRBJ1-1	CASSYFSFQNTEAFF
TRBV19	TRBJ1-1	CASTPTWVKNTEAFF
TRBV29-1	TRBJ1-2	CSVDTGFGNYGYTF
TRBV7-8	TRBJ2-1	CASSPNRGAYEQFF